Sequencing of this T cell receptor beta chain was carried out in a study of OX40 agonist ivuxolimab in advanced cancers. Regarding the research as a whole: Ivuxolimab was an agonistic, fully human IgG2 monoclonal antibody directed against OX40 (CD134), a costimulatory receptor. The paper describes the monotherapy dose-escalation part (N of about 57 patients) of the phase I trial of ivuxolimab. Intravenous ivuxolimab was administered to patients every 2 weeks at six dose levels: 0.01, 0.1, 0.3, 1.5, 3 and 10 mg/kg. The dose-escalation cohort was roughly 87% male with a mean age of about 54 years, ranging from about 20 to 80. Of the roughly 51 patients in dose escalation, 19 had hepatocellular carcinoma, some 15 had melanoma, 9 had renal cell carcinoma and 9 had head and neck cancer. Partial responses were achieved by three dose-escalation patients, of whom one had hepatocellular carcinoma and two had cutaneous melanoma. The purpose of peripheral TCRbeta sequencing was to test whether ivuxolimab changed TCR sequence diversity and led to clonal T-cell expansion. Prior anti-PD-1, anti-PD-L1 or anti-CTLA-4 therapy was permitted, and approximately 39% of dose-escalation patients had received checkpoint inhibitors. The full study reports these points: At doses of 0.1 to 3.0 mg/kg, clonal expansion of both CD4+ and CD8+ blood T cells was observed from baseline to week 6. On average, CD8+ T cells showed more expanded clones than CD4+ T cells after ivuxolimab. Low levels of normalized T-cell clonal expansion were also shown by some nonresponding patients. Antigen specificity was not determined for the clonally expanded peripheral T cells. In partial responders in the 0.1-3.0 mg/kg groups, normalized peripheral clonal expansion was found to be among the lowest, especially among CD8+ T cells.

For sequencing of the TCRbeta CDR3 region, genomic DNA was extracted from the sorted cells. The immunoSEQ Assay was used for sequencing of TCRbeta CDR3 regions. The table was pulled from immuneACCESS by TCRdb, which kept in-frame rearrangements only. Such tables lose some clones; where checked, under half of the loss comes from unresolved V genes, and the rest has no known cause. The sample profile shows about 80,000 clones; around 90% of them were found once. The ten most abundant clones make up more than 0.3% of the sample. The trial excluded patients who had a history of autoimmune disease or were on systemic immunosuppression. Peripheral blood for TCR sequencing was collected from all dose cohorts at baseline, on cycle 4 day 1, and on cycle 7 day 1. Samples were obtained from an open-label, multicenter, first-in-human phase I dose-escalation trial of ivuxolimab. Adults with locally advanced or metastatic melanoma, renal cell, hepatocellular, or head and neck squamous cell carcinoma were enrolled in the trial. Before TCR sequencing, CD4+ T cells and CD8+ T cells from peripheral blood were sorted into separate populations.

As for this clone: The antigen this receptor binds is unknown. Qualities for individual bases were not recorded, and no much larger clone is one base off.

CDR3 length: 15 amino acids, cysteine to phenylalanine. Of the read, only the CDR3 DNA is kept; its 45 bases are in frame from base 1. The germline V gene encodes CDR1 SGHRS and CDR2 YFSETQ. From V the trimming removes 0 bases and from J it removes 7 bases, while the gene matches leave 7 bases of the junction unaccounted for. The source material was CD4+ or CD8+ T cells sorted from blood, sampled in a trial of the OX40 agonist ivuxolimab. The sequence is built from TRBV5-1 and TRBJ2-1; a stretch of 7 junction bases matches TRBD1. The TCR comes from an adult with an advanced solid tumor such as melanoma, head and neck, liver or kidney cancer. The CDR3 has the sequence CASSLARQGENEQFF. Read as DNA, the sequence is TGCGCCAGCAGCTTGGCCAGGCAGGGGGAGAATGAGCAGTTCTTC.